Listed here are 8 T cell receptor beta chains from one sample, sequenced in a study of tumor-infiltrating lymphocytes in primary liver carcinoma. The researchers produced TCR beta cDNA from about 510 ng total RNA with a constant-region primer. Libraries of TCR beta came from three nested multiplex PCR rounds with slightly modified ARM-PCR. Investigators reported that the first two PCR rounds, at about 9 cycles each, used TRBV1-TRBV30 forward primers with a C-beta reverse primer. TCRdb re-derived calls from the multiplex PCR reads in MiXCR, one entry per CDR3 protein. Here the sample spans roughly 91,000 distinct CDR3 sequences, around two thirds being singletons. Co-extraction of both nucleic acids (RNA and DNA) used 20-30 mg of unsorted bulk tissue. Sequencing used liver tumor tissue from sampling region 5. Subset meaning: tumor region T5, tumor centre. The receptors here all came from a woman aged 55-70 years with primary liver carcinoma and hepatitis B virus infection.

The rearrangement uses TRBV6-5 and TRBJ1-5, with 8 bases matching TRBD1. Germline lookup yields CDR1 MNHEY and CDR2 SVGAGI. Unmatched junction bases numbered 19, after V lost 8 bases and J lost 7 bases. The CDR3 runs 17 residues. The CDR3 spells CASGPSLGRGRHQPQHF. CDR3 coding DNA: TGTGCCAGCGGGCCCTCCCTCGGCAGGGGGCGGCACCAGCCCCAGCATTTT.

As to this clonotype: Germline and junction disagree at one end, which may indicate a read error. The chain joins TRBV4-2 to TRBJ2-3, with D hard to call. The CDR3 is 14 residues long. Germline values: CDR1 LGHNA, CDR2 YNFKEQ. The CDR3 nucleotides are TGTGCCAGCACCCAAGTCGGCGGTACAGATACGCAGTATTTT. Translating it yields CASTQVGGTDTQYF.

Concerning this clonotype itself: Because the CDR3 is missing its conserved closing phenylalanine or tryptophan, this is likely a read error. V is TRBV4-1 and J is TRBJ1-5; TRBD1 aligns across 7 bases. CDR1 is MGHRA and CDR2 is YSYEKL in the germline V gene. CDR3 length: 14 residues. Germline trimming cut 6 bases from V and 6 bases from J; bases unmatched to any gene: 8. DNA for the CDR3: TGCGCCAGCAGTCTAGAACAGGGGTGTCAGCCCCAGCATTAT. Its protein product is CASSLEQGCQPQHY.

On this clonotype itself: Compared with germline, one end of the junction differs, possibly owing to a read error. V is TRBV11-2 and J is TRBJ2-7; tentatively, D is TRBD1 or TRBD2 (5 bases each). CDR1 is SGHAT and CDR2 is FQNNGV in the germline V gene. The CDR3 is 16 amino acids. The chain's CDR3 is CTSSVLRDRGTYKQYF. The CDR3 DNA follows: TGTACCAGCAGCGTCCTCCGGGATAGGGGAACCTACAAGCAGTACTTC.

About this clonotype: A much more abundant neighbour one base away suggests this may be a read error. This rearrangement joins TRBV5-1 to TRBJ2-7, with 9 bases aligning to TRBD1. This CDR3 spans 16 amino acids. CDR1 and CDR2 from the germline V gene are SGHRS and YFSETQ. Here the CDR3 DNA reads TGCGCCAGCAGCGTCTCCGGGACAGGGACGTCCTACGAGCACTACTTC. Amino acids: CASSVSGTGTSYEHYF.

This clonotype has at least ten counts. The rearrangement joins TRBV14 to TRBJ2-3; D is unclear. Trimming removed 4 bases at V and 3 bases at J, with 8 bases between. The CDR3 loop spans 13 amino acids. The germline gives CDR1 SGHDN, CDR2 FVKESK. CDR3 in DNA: TGTGCCAGCAGCCCCGTAATGACAGATACGCAGTATTTT. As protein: CASSPVMTDTQYF.

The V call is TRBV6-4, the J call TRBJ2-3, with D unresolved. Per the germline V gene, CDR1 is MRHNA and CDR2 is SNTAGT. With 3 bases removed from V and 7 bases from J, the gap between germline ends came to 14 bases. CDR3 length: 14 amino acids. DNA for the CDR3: TGTGCCAGCAGTGAACGGATGTTGTCACATACGCAGTATTTT. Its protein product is CASSERMLSHTQYF.

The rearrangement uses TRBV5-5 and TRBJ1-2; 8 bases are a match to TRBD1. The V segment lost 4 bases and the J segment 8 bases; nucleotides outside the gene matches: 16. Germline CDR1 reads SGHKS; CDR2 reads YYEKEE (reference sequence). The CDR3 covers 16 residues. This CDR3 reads CASSIRGQGSPVGYTF. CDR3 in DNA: TGTGCCAGCAGCATCCGCGGACAGGGCTCCCCGGTCGGCTACACCTTC.